This entry describes one T cell receptor beta chain. Its antigen is as yet unknown. This record belongs to a study of T-cell memory formation after mild COVID-19. At the level of the study: Largely, TCR clusters stayed within a single donor.

The study, taken as a whole, reports: CD4/CD8 balance held among clones contracting day 15 to 85, and later expanders leaned CD4+. The finding that pre-infection memory included some responding clones suggested that cross-reactive memory joined.

Germline assignment: CDR1 MNHEY and CDR2 SVGAGI. V shed 5 bases and J shed 1 base, with 14 bases lying between them. The CDR3 spans 15 residues. From 5'RACE with constant-segment primers came TCR alpha and TCR beta cDNA libraries that carried sample barcodes and UMIs. TCRdb reanalysed the 5' RACE reads using MiXCR and keeps one entry per CDR3 protein. The data show under 350,000 distinct CDR3 sequences, with about 17% seen just once and roughly 25% held by the top ten. Material: PBMCs or a T cell subset sorted from them (not recorded which). The gene calls are TRBV6-5 and TRBJ1-2; TRBD1 might be the D (5 bases). The TCR was taken from a man between 18 and 35 years old who had mild COVID-19 (a few samples of this study predate the infection). Cell type and time point are not known. The DNA of the CDR3 is TGTGCCAGCAGTAGCCCAGGGCGACTTAACTATGGCTACACCTTC. This codes for CASSSPGRLNYGYTF.